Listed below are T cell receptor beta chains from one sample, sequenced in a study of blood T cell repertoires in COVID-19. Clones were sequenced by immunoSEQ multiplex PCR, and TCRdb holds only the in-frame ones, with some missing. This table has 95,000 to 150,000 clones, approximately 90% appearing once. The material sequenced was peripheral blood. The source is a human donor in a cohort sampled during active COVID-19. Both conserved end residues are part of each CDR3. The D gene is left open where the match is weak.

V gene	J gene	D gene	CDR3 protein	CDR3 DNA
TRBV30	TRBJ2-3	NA	CAWSVQGVPAQYF	TGTGCCTGGAGTGTACAAGGGGTGCCAGCGCAGTATTTT
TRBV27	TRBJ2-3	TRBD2	CASSPPPPSGRATDTQYF	TGTGCCAGCAGTCCGCCGCCCCCTAGCGGGAGGGCAACAGATACGCAGTATTTT
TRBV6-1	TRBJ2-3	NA	CASSEARVAWGSTDTQYF	TGTGCCAGCAGTGAAGCTCGTGTGGCCTGGGGCTCTACAGATACGCAGTATTTT
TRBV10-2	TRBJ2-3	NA	CASSERTAVATQYF	TGCGCCAGCAGTGAAAGGACGGCGGTAGCGACGCAGTATTTT
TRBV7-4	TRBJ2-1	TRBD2	CASTFIAGHNEQFF	TGTGCCAGCACCTTTATAGCGGGGCACAATGAGCAGTTCTTC
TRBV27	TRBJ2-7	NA	CASSPPGGRYEQYF	TGTGCCAGCAGCCCACCGGGGGGCCGCTACGAGCAGTACTTC
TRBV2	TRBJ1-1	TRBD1	CARWTGWYSNTEAFF	TGTGCCAGATGGACAGGGTGGTATTCGAACACTGAAGCTTTCTTT
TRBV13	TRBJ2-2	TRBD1	CASSHRDRPRIGELFF	TGTGCCAGCAGCCACCGGGACAGGCCCCGGATCGGGGAGCTGTTTTTT
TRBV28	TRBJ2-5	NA	CASTLGWGAGETQYF	TGTGCCAGCACCCTTGGATGGGGCGCCGGGGAGACCCAGTACTTC
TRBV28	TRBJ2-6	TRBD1	CASSLLGQGSSGANVLTF	TGTGCCAGCAGTTTATTGGGACAGGGGAGCTCTGGGGCCAACGTCCTGACTTTC
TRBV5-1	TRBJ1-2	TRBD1	CASSPTTGTNYGYTF	TGCGCCAGCAGCCCAACGACAGGGACTAACTATGGCTACACCTTC
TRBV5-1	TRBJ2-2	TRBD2	CASSFGGGLSNTGELFF	TGCGCCAGCAGCTTCGGCGGGGGGCTCTCGAACACCGGGGAGCTGTTTTTT
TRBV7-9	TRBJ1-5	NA	CASSGQNQPQHF	TGTGCCAGCAGTGGACAGAATCAGCCCCAGCATTTT
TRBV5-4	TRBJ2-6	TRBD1	CASSLVAGGSSGANVLTF	TGTGCCAGCAGCTTGGTAGCAGGGGGCAGCTCTGGGGCCAACGTCCTGACTTTC
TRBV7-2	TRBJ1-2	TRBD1	CASSSQGADYTF	TGTGCCAGCAGCTCACAGGGGGCAGACTACACCTTC
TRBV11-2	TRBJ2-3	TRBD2	CASSAVLLAGGDTQYF	TGTGCCAGCAGCGCAGTTCTACTAGCGGGAGGAGATACGCAGTATTTT
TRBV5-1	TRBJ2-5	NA	CASSPPGETQYF	TGCGCCAGCAGTCCCCCCGGAGAGACCCAGTACTTC
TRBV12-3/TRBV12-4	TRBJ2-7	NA	CASSGGHEQYF	TGTGCCAGCAGTGGGGGCCACGAGCAGTACTTC
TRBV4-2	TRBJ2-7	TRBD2	CASSPRPAGDYEQYF	TGTGCCAGCAGCCCGCGGCCAGCGGGGGACTACGAGCAGTACTTC
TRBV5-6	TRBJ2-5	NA	CASLPREGGETQYF	TGTGCCAGCCTCCCCCGGGAAGGTGGAGAGACCCAGTACTTC
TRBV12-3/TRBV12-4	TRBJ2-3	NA	CASTNGWDTQYF	TGTGCCAGCACCAACGGGTGGGATACGCAGTATTTT
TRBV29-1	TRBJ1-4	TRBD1	CSVGPDRVSEKLFF	TGCAGCGTGGGACCAGACAGGGTGTCAGAAAAACTGTTTTTT
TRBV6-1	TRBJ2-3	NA	CASSEAGRADTQYF	TGTGCCAGCAGTGAAGCGGGGCGCGCAGATACGCAGTATTTT
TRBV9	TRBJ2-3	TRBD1	CASSPRTGVADTQYF	TGTGCCAGCAGCCCCCGGACAGGGGTGGCAGATACGCAGTATTTT